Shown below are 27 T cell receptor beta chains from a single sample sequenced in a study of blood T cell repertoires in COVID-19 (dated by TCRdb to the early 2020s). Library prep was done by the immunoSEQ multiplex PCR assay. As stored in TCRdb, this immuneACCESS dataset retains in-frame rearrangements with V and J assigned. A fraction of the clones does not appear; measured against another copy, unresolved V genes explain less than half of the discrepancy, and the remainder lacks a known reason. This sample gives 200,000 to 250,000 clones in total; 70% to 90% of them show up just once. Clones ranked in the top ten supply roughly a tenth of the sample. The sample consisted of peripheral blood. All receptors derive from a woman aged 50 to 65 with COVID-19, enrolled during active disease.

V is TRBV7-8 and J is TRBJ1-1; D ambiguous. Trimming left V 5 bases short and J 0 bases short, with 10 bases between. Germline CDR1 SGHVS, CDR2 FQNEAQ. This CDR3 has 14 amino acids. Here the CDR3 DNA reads TGTGCCAGCAGCCCTCGAGACTTGAACACTGAAGCTTTCTTT. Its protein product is CASSPRDLNTEAFF.

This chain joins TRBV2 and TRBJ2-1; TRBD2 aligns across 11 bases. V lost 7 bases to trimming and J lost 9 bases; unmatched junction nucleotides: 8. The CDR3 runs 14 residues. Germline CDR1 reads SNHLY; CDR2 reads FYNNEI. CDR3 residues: CASNRLAGGPEQFF. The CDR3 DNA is TGTGCCAGCAATCGGCTAGCGGGGGGCCCTGAGCAGTTCTTC.

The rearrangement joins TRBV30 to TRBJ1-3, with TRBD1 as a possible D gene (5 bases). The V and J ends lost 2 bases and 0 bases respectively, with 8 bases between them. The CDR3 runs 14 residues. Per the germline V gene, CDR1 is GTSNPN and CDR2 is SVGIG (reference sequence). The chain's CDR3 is CAWSKGNSGNTIYF. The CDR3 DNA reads TGTGCCTGGAGTAAGGGGAACTCTGGAAACACCATATATTTT.

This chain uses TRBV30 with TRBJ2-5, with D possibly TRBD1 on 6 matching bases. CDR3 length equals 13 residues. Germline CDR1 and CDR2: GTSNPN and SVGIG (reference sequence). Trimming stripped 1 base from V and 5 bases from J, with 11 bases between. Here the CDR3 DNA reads TGTGCCTGGAGTGAGGACAGCCGGGAGACCCAGTACTTC. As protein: CAWSEDSRETQYF.

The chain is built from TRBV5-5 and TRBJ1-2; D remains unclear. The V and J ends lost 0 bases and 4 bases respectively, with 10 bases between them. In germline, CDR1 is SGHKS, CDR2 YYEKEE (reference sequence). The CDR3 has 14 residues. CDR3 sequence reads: CASSLGLQLYGYTF. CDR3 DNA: TGTGCCAGCAGCTTGGGACTGCAGCTCTATGGCTACACCTTC. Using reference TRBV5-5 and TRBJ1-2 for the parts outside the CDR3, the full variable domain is DAGVTQSPTHLIKTRGQQVTLRCSPISGHKSVSWYQQVLGQGPQFIFQYYEKEERGRGNFPDRFSARQFPNYSSELNVNALLLGDSALYLCASSLGLQLYGYTFGSGTRLTVV.

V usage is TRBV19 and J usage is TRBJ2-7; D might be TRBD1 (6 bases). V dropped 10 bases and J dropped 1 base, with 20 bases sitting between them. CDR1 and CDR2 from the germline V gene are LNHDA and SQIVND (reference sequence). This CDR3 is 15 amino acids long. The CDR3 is CATQGQRGGSYEQYF. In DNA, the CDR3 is TGTGCCACCCAGGGGCAACGAGGGGGATCCTACGAGCAGTACTTC.

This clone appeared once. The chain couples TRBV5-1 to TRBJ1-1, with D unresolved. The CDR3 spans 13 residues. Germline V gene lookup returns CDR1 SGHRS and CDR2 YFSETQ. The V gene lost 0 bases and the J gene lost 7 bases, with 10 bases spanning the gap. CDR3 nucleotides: TGCGCCAGCAGCTTGGACATCCCTGATGAAGCTTTCTTT. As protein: CASSLDIPDEAFF. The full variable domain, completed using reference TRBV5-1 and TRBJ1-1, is KAGVTQTPRYLIKTRGQQVTLSCSPISGHRSVSWYQQTPGQGLQFLFEYFSETQRNKGNFPGRFSGRQFSNSRSEMNVSTLELGDSALYLCASSLDIPDEAFFGQGTRLTVV.

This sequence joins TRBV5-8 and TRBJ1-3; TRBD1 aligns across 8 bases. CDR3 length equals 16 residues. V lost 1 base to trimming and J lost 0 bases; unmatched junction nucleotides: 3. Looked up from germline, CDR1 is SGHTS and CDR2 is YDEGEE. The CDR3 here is CASSLRGQVSGNTIYF. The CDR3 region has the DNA TGTGCCAGCAGCTTGCGGGGACAGGTCTCTGGAAACACCATATATTTT.

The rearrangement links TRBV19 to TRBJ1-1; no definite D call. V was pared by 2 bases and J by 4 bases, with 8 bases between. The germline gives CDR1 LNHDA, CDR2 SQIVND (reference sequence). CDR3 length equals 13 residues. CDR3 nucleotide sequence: TGTGCCAGTAGTATACTTCTCTTCACTGAAGCTTTCTTT. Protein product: CASSILLFTEAFF.

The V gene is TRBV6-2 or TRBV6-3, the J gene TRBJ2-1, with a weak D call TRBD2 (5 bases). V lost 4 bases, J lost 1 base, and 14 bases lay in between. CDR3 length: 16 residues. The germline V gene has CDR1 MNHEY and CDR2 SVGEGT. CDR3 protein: CASSSKDWPSYNEQFF. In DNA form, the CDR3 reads TGTGCCAGCAGTTCCAAGGACTGGCCATCCTACAATGAGCAGTTCTTC.

DNA for the CDR3: TGTGCCAGCAGCTCAGACTCCTATGGCTACACCTTC. Amino acid sequence: CASSSDSYGYTF. The chain carries TRBV9 and TRBJ1-2; D uncertain. V dropped 4 bases and J dropped 4 bases, with 8 bases sitting between them. Germline CDR1 reads SGDLS; CDR2 reads YYNGEE. This CDR3 is 12 amino acids long.

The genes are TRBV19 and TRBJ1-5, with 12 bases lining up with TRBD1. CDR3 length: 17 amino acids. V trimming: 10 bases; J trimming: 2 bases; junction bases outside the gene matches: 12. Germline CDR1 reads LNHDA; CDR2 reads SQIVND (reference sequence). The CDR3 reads CATSGTGGARGNQPQHF. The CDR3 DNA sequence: TGTGCCACGTCCGGGACAGGGGGCGCCCGGGGCAATCAGCCCCAGCATTTT.

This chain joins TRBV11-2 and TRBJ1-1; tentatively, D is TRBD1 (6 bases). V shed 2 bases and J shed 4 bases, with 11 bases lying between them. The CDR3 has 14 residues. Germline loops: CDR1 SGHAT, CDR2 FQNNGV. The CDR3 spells CASSLTTGPTEAFF. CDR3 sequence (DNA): TGTGCCAGCAGCTTAACTACAGGGCCCACTGAAGCTTTCTTT.

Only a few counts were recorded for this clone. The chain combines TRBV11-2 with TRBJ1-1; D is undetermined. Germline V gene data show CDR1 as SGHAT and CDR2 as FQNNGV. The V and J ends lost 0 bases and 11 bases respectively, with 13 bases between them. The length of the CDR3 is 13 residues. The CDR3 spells CASSLEAPGIAFF. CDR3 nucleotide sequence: TGTGCCAGCAGCTTAGAGGCTCCGGGGATTGCTTTCTTT.

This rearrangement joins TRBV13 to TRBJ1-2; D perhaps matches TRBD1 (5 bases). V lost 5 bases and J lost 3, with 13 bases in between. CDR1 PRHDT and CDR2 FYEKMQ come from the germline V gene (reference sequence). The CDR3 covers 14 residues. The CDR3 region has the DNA TGTGCCAGCAGCCCTACGCCGGGGGACTATGGCTACACCTTC. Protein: CASSPTPGDYGYTF.

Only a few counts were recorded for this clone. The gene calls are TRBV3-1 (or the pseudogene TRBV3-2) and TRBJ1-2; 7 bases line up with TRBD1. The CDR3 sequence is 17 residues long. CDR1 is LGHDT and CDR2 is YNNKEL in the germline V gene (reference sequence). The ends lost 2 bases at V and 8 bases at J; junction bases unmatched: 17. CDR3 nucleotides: TGTGCCAGCAGCCAACCTAATGCGAGACAGGGCACGGGAGGCTACACCTTC. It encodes CASSQPNARQGTGGYTF.

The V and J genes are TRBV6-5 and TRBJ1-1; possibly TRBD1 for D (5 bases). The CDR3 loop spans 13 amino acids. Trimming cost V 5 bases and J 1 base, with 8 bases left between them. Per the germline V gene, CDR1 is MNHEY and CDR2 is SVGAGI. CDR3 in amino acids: CASSTGGNTEAFF. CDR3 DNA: TGTGCCAGCAGTACCGGGGGGAACACTGAAGCTTTCTTT.

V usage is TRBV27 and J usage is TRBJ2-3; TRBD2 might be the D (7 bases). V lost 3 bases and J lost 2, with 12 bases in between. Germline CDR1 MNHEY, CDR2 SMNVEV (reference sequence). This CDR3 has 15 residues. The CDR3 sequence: CASSFVRGPTDTQYF. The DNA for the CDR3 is TGTGCCAGCAGTTTTGTGCGGGGGCCCACAGATACGCAGTATTTT.

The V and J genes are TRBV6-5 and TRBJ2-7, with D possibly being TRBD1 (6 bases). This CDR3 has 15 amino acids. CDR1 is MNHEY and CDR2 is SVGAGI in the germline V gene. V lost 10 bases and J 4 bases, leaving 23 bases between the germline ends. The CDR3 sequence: CATQSEAGVMYEQYV. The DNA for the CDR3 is TGTGCCACCCAAAGTGAGGCAGGGGTGATGTACGAGCAGTACGTC.

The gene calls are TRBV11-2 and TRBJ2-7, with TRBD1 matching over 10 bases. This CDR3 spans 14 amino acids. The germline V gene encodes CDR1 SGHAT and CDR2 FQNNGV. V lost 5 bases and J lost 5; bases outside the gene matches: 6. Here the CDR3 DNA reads TGTGCCAGCAGCCGCCGGGACAGGGGAGACGAGCAGTACGTC. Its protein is CASSRRDRGDEQYV.

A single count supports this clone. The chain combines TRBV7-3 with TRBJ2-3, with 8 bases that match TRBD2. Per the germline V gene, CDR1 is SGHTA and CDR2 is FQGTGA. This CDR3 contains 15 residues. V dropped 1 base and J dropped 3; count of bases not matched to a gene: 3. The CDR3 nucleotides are TGTGCCAGCAGCTTAAACGGGGGGGCGACAGATACGCAGTATTTT. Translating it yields CASSLNGGATDTQYF.

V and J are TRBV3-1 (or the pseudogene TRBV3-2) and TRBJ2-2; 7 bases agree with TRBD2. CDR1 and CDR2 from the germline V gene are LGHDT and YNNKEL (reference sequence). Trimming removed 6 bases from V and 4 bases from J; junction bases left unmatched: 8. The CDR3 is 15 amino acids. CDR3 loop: CASRVRGEGTGELFF. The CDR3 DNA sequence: TGTGCCAGCAGGGTTCGCGGGGAGGGCACCGGGGAGCTGTTTTTT.

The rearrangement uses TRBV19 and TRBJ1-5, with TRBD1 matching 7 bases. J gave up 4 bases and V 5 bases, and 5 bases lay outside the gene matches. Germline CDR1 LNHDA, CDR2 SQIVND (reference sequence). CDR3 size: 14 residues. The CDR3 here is CASSHLTGNQPQHF. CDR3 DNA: TGTGCCAGTAGTCACCTGACAGGGAATCAGCCCCAGCATTTT. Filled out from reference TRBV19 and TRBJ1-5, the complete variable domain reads DGGITQSPKYLFRKEGQNVTLSCEQNLNHDAMYWYRQDPGQGLRLIYYSQIVNDFQKGDIAEGYSVSREKKESFPLTVTSAQKNPTAFYLCASSHLTGNQPQHFGDGTRLSIL.

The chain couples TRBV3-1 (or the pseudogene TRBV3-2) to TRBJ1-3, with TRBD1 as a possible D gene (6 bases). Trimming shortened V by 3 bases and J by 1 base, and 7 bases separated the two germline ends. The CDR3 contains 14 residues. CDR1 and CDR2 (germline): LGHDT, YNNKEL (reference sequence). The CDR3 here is CASSQGASGNTIYF. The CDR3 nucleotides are TGTGCCAGCAGCCAGGGGGCGTCTGGAAACACCATATATTTT.

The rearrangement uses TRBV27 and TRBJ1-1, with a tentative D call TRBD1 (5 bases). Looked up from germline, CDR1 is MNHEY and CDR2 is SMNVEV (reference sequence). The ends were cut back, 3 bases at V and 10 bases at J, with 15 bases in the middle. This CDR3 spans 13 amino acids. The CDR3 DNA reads TGTGCCAGCAGTTTTGGGCAGGGCAAGTCAGCTTTCTTT. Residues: CASSFGQGKSAFF.

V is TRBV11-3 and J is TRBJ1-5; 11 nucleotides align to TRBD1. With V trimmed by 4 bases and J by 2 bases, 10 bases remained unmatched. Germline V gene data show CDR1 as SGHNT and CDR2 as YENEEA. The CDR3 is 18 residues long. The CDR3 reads CASSSGTGGKSGNQPQHF. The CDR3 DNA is TGTGCCAGCAGCTCCGGGACAGGGGGGAAGTCGGGCAATCAGCCCCAGCATTTT.

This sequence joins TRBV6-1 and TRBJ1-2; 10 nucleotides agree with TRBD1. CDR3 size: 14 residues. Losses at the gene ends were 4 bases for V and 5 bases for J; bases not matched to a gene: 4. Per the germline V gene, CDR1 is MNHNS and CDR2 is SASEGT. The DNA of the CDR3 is TGTGCCAGCAGTGGAAGACAGGGGGCGTATGGCTACACCTTC. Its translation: CASSGRQGAYGYTF.